This T cell receptor (beta chain) was observed in a study of siplizumab effects on memory and regulatory T cells. Study-wide results and caveats: Siplizumab significantly lowered the alloreactive sequences that could be traced to unstimulated CD4+ memory cells. Whether proliferating Tregs in siplizumab cultures suppress was not functionally confirmed.

In regard to this clone: Its target is not known.

Some 100,000 TCR templates were measured in each sample. Assay used: immunoSEQ multiplex PCR; TCRdb lists only in-frame clones, some missing. The sample has around 95,000 clones; more than 85% are singletons. This CDR3 is built from 15 residues. The germline V gene encodes CDR1 SGHVS and CDR2 FNYEAQ. With 1 base removed from V and 6 bases from J, the gap between germline ends came to 16 bases. The TCR comes from a human donor in good health. Sequencing used CD4+ T cells sorted from blood. The chain joins TRBV7-6 to TRBJ2-7; tentatively, D is TRBD2 (5 bases). The CDR3 loop is CASSLVDGVRSEQYF. The DNA of the CDR3 is TGTGCCAGCAGCTTAGTCGACGGGGTCCGCTCCGAGCAGTACTTC.